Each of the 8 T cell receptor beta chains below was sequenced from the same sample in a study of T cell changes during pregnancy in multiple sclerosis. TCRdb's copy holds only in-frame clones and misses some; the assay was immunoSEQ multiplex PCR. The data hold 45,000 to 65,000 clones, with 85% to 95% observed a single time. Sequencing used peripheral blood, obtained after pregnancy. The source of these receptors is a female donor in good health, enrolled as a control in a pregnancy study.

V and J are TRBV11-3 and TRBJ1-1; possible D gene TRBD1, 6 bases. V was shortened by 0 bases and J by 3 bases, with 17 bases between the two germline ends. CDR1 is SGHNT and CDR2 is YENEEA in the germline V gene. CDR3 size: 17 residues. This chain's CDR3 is CASSLDYNWGGYTEAFF. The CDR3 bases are TGTGCCAGCAGCTTAGACTATAATTGGGGGGGCTACACTGAAGCTTTCTTT.

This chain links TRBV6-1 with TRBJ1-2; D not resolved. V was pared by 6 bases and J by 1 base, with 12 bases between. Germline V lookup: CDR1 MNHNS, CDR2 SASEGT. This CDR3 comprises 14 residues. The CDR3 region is CASSPFRFNYGYTF. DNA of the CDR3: TGTGCCAGCAGCCCCTTCAGATTTAACTATGGCTACACCTTC.

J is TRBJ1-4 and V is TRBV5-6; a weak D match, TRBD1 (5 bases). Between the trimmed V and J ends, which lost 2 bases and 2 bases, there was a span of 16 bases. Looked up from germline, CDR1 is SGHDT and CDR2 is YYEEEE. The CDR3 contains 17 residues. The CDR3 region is CASSFGARQTTNEKLFF. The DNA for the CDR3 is TGTGCCAGCAGCTTTGGGGCGAGACAGACGACTAATGAAAAACTGTTTTTT.

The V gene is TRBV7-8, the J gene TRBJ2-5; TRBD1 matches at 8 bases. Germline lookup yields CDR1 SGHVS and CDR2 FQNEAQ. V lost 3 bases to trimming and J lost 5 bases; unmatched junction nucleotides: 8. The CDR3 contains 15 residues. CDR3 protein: CASSFWQGAGETQYF. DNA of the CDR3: TGTGCCAGCAGCTTTTGGCAGGGGGCAGGGGAGACCCAGTACTTC. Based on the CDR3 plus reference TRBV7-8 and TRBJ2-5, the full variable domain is GAGVSQSPRYKVAKRGQDVALRCDPISGHVSLFWYQQALGQGPEFLTYFQNEAQLDKSGLPSDRFFAERPEGSVSTLKIQRTQQEDSAVYLCASSFWQGAGETQYFGPGTRLLVL.

The CDR3, as DNA: TGTGCCAGCAAAGAGCCGGGACTAGCGGATAGCACAGATACGCAGTATTTT. This sequence encodes CASKEPGLADSTDTQYF. V gene TRBV2 combines with J gene TRBJ2-3, with 11 bases lining up with TRBD2. V was pared by 7 bases and J by 0 bases, with 9 bases of the junction left unmatched. Per the germline V gene, CDR1 is SNHLY and CDR2 is FYNNEI. The length of the CDR3 is 17 residues.

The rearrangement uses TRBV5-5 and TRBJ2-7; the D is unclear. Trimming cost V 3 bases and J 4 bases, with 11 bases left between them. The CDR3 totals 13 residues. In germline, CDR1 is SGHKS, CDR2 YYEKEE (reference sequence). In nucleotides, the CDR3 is TGTGCCAGCAGCTACGGGTTAGGATACGAGCAGTACTTC. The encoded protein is CASSYGLGYEQYF. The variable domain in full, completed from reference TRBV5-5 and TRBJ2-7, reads DAGVTQSPTHLIKTRGQQVTLRCSPISGHKSVSWYQQVLGQGPQFIFQYYEKEERGRGNFPDRFSARQFPNYSSELNVNALLLGDSALYLCASSYGLGYEQYFGPGTRLTVT.

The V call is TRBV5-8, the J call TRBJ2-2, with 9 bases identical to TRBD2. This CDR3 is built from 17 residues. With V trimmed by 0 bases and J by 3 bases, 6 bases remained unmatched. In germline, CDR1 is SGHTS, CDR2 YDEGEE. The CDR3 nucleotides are TGTGCCAGCAGCTTGGATGTTAGCGGGGGCCACACCGGGGAGCTGTTTTTT. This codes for CASSLDVSGGHTGELFF. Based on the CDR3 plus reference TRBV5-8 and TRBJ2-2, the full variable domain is EAGVTQSPTHLIKTRGQQATLRCSPISGHTSVYWYQQALGLGLQFLLWYDEGEERNRGNFPPRFSGRQFPNYSSELNVNALELEDSALYLCASSLDVSGGHTGELFFGEGSRLTVL.

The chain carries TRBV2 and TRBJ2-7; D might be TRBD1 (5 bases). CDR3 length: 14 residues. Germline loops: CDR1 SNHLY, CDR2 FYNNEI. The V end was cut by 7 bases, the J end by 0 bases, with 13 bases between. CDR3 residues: CASKQTVRSYEQYF. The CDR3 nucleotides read TGTGCCAGCAAGCAGACAGTTCGCTCCTACGAGCAGTACTTC.